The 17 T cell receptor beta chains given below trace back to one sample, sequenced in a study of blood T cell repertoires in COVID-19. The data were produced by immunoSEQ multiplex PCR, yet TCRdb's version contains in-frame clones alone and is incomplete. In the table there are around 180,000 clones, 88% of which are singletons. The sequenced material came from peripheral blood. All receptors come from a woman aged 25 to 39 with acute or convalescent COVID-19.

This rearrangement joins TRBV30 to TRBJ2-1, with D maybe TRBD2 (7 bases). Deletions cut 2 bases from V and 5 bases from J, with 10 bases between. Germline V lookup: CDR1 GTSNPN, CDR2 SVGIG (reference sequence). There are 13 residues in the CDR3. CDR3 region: CAWSRGANNEQFF. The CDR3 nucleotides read TGTGCCTGGAGTCGGGGGGCCAACAATGAGCAGTTCTTC. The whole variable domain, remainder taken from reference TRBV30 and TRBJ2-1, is SQTIHQWPATLVQPVGSPLSLECTVEGTSNPNLYWYRQAAGRGLQLLFYSVGIGQISSEVPQNLSASRPQDRQFILSSKKLLLSDSGFYLCAWSRGANNEQFFGPGTRLTVL.

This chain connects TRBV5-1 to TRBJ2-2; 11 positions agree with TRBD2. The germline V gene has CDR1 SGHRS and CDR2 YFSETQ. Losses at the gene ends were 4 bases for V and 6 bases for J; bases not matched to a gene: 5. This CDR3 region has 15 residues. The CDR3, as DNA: TGCGCCAGCAGCCCCGGACTAGCGGGCCCCGGGGAGCTGTTTTTT. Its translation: CASSPGLAGPGELFF. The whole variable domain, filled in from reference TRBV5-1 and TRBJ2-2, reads KAGVTQTPRYLIKTRGQQVTLSCSPISGHRSVSWYQQTPGQGLQFLFEYFSETQRNKGNFPGRFSGRQFSNSRSEMNVSTLELGDSALYLCASSPGLAGPGELFFGEGSRLTVL.

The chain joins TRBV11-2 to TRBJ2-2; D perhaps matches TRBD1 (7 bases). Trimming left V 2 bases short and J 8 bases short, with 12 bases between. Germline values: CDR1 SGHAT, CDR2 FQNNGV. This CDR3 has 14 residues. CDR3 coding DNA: TGTGCCAGCAGCTTACTGGAGGGGGCAGGGGAGCTGTTTTTT. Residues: CASSLLEGAGELFF.

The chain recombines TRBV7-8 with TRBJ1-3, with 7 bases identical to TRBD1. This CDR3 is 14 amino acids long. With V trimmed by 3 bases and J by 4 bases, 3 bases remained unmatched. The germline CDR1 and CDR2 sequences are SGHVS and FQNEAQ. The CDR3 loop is CASSLGTAGNTIYF. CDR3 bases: TGTGCCAGCAGCTTGGGGACAGCCGGAAACACCATATATTTT.

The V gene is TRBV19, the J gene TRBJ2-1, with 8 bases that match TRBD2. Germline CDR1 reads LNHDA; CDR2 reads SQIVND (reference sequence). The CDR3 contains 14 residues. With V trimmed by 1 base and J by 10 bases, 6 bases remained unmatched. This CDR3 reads CASSIAAGAGEQFF. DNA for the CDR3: TGTGCCAGTAGTATAGCAGCGGGAGCCGGGGAGCAGTTCTTC.

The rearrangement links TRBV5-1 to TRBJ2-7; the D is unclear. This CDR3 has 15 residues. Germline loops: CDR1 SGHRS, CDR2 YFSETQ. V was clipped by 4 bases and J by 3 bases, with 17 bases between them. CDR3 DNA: TGCGCCAGCAGCCCTATTACAGAGAATAACTACGAGCAGTACTTC. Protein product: CASSPITENNYEQYF.

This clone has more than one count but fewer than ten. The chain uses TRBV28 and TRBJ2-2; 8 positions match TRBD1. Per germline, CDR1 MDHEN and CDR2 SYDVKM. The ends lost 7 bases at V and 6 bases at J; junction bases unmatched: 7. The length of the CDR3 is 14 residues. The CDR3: CASIRTGMAGELFF. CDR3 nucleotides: TGTGCCAGCATCAGGACAGGGATGGCCGGGGAGCTGTTTTTT. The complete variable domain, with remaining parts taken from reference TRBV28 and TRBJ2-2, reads DVKVTQSSRYLVKRTGEKVFLECVQDMDHENMFWYRQDPGLGLRLIYFSYDVKMKEKGDIPEGYSVSREKKERFSLILESASTNQTSMYLCASIRTGMAGELFFGEGSRLTVL.

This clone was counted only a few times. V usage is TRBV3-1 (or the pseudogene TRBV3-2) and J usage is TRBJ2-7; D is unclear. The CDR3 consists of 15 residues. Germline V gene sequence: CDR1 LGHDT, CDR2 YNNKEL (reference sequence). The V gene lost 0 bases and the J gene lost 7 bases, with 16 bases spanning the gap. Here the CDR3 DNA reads TGTGCCAGCAGCCAAGAAGTGACTCAGTGGCGGGAGCAGTACTTC. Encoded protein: CASSQEVTQWREQYF.

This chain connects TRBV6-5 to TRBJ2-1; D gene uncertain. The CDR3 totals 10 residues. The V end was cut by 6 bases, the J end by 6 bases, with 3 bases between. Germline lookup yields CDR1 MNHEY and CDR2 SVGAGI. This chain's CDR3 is CASRANEQFF. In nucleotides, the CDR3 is TGTGCCAGCAGGGCCAATGAGCAGTTCTTC.

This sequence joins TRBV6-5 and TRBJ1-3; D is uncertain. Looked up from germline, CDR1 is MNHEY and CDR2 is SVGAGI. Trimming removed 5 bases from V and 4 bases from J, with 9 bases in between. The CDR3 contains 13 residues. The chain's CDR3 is CASSTGDGNTIYF. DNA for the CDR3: TGTGCCAGCAGTACGGGAGACGGAAACACCATATATTTT.

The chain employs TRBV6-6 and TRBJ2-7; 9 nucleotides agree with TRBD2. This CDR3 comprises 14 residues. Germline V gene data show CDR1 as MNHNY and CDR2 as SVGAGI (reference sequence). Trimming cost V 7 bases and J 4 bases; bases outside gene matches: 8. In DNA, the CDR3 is TGTGCCAGCAAAATGGCGGGAGGGGGGTACGAGCAGTACTTC. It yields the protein CASKMAGGGYEQYF.

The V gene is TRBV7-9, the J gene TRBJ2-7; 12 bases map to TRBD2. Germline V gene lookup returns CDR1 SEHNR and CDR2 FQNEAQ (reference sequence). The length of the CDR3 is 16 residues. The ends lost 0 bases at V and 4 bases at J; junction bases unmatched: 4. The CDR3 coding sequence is TGTGCCAGCAGCTTAGCCCGGACTAGCGGGGAATACGAGCAGTACTTC. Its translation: CASSLARTSGEYEQYF.

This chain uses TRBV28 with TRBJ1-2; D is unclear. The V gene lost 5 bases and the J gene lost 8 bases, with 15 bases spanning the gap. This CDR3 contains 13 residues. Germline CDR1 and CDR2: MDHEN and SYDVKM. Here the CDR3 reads CASSTPGGNGYTF. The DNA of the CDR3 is TGTGCCAGCAGTACCCCCGGAGGGAACGGCTACACCTTC.

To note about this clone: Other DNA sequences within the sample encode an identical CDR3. The CDR3 reads CSAGQGYEQYF. In nucleotides, the CDR3 is TGCAGTGCGGGACAGGGCTACGAGCAGTACTTC. V gene TRBV20-1 combines with J gene TRBJ2-7, with 9 bases aligning to TRBD1. V was clipped by 6 bases and J by 3 bases; unmatched bases: 0. The CDR3 loop spans 11 amino acids. The germline V gene has CDR1 DFQATT and CDR2 SNEGSKA (reference sequence).

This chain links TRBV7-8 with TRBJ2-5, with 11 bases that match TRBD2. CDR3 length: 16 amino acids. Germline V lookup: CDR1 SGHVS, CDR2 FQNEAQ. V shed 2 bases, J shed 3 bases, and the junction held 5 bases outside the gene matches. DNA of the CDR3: TGTGCCAGCAGCTTACTAGCGGGAGGACTGAAAGAGACCCAGTACTTC. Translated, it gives CASSLLAGGLKETQYF.

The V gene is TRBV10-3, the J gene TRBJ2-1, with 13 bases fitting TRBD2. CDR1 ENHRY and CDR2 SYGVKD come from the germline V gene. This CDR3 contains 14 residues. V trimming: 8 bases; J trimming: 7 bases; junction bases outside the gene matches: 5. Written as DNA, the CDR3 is TGTGCCATCTTGGGGACTAGCGGGATTAATGAGCAGTTCTTC. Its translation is CAILGTSGINEQFF.

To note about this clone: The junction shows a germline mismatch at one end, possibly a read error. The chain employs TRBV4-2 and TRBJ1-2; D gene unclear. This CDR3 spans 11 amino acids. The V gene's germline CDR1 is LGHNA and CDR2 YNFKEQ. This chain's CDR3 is CASSQALSRIF. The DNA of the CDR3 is TGTGCCAGCAGCCAAGCTCTATCGCGCATCTTC.